What follows describes a single TCR beta chain. The data originate from a study of T cells after yellow fever vaccination. TCRdb re-called the 5' RACE reads through MiXCR, storing one row per CDR3 protein. In the table there are about 170,000 distinct CDR3 sequences, about 10% of which are singletons. The receptor's source is a man aged 18 to 29 who received the YFV17D yellow fever vaccine. The source material was CD8+ T cells sorted from PBMCs, sampled 15 days after the yellow fever booster vaccination.

The CDR3: CASSRDRGADTQYF. The CDR3 bases are TGCGCCAGCAGCAGGGACAGGGGTGCAGATACGCAGTATTTT. The genes are TRBV5-1 and TRBJ2-3; 10 bases agree with TRBD1. V lost 4 bases, J lost 4 bases, and 3 bases stayed unmatched. There are 14 residues in the CDR3. Germline CDR1 is SGHRS and CDR2 is YFSETQ.